This T cell receptor (beta chain) was profiled in a study of response to subunit inactivated influenza vaccine. This clonotype was observed a handful of times. MiXCR, applied by TCRdb to the RT-PCR reads, yields one record per CDR3 protein. There are more than 500,000 distinct CDR3 sequences in the sample; approximately 11% occur only once, and approximately 11% lies in the top ten. These data were also reused for a study on T cells expressing NK-cell markers. That source notes: It was by 5'RACE template switching with UMIs that TCR beta cDNA was made. There were seven HCMV-seropositive donors and one seronegative donor among the eight sequenced. An anti-gamma-delta TCR antibody was added in several experiments. It restricted sorting to alpha-beta TCR-expressing T cells.

The sample in question was PBMCs from blood, obtained on the day of vaccination. This TCR was recovered from a man in his forties or fifties who received an inactivated influenza vaccine.

CDR3 sequence (DNA): TGCAGCGCTTGGGTCGGCAGGGGCCCGACTGAAGCTTTCTTT. This translates into CSAWVGRGPTEAFF. J is TRBJ1-1 and V is TRBV29-1, with D maybe TRBD1 (6 bases). CDR1 is SQVTM, CDR2 ANQGSEA, per germline. Deletions cut 7 bases from V and 5 bases from J, with 20 bases between. The length of the CDR3 is 14 residues.